The rows below give T cell receptor beta chains drawn from one sample of a study of T-cell memory formation after mild COVID-19. TCRdb independently ran MiXCR on the 5' RACE reads; one entry per CDR3 protein. The sample carries around 130,000 distinct CDR3 sequences, about 17% recorded once. The sample taken for sequencing was PBMCs or a T cell subset sorted from them (not recorded which). Every receptor here comes from an adult woman who had mild COVID-19 (a few samples of this study predate the infection). Cell type and time point are not known. Each CDR3 is given with its conserved first and last residue. Each record gives: D gene, V gene, J gene, clone size, CDR3 protein, CDR3 DNA. A D gene is named only where the DNA matches it firmly. Rows give clone size only sometimes, using once, few, many, or a class for an expanded clone.

d_gene: TRBD1; v_gene: TRBV7-9; j_gene: TRBJ1-4; abundance: -; CDR3aa: CASSGQGNNEKLFF; CDR3nt: TGTGCCAGCAGCGGACAGGGCAATAATGAAAAACTGTTTTTT
d_gene: -; v_gene: TRBV5-1; j_gene: TRBJ2-5; abundance: -; CDR3aa: CASSLQGAYQETQYF; CDR3nt: TGCGCCAGCAGCTTGCAAGGTGCTTACCAAGAGACCCAGTACTTC
d_gene: -; v_gene: TRBV4-3; j_gene: TRBJ1-2; abundance: few; CDR3aa: CASSPTGLADNYGYTF; CDR3nt: TGCGCCAGCAGCCCTACTGGATTAGCGGACAACTATGGCTACACCTTC
d_gene: -; v_gene: TRBV5-4; j_gene: TRBJ2-3; abundance: -; CDR3aa: CASSPGGRRDTQYF; CDR3nt: TGTGCCAGCAGCCCAGGGGGGAGGCGCGATACGCAGTATTTT
d_gene: -; v_gene: TRBV7-2; j_gene: TRBJ1-5; abundance: few; CDR3aa: CASTPGGGGQPQHF; CDR3nt: TGTGCCAGCACCCCCGGGGGGGGAGGTCAGCCCCAGCATTTT
d_gene: -; v_gene: TRBV5-1; j_gene: TRBJ2-7; abundance: -; CDR3aa: CASSLAGDRPYEQYF; CDR3nt: TGCGCCAGCAGCTTGGCCGGAGACAGACCCTACGAGCAGTACTTC
d_gene: -; v_gene: TRBV4-3; j_gene: TRBJ2-3; abundance: -; CDR3aa: CASSQDLQGWTDTQYF; CDR3nt: TGCGCCAGCAGCCAAGATTTGCAGGGTTGGACAGATACGCAGTATTTT
d_gene: -; v_gene: TRBV4-3; j_gene: TRBJ1-6; abundance: -; CDR3aa: CASSQPPVGVGSPLHF; CDR3nt: TGCGCCAGCAGCCAACCTCCCGTGGGGGTGGGTTCACCCCTCCACTTT
d_gene: -; v_gene: TRBV20-1; j_gene: TRBJ1-3; abundance: many; CDR3aa: CSAQVGSAGGTIYF; CDR3nt: TGCAGTGCCCAAGTAGGCAGTGCCGGGGGCACCATATATTTT
d_gene: -; v_gene: TRBV14; j_gene: TRBJ2-4; abundance: -; CDR3aa: CASSQQGVLNIQYF; CDR3nt: TGTGCCAGCAGCCAGCAGGGAGTATTAAACATTCAGTACTTC
d_gene: -; v_gene: TRBV30; j_gene: TRBJ2-3; abundance: -; CDR3aa: CAWSVTGKDTQYF; CDR3nt: TGTGCCTGGAGTGTAACAGGGAAGGATACGCAGTATTTT
d_gene: -; v_gene: TRBV2; j_gene: TRBJ2-7; abundance: -; CDR3aa: CASSEALWGSGYEQYF; CDR3nt: TGTGCCAGCAGTGAAGCGCTCTGGGGGAGCGGCTACGAGCAGTACTTC
d_gene: TRBD2; v_gene: TRBV29-1; j_gene: TRBJ2-1; abundance: -; CDR3aa: CSALGLAGVNEQFF; CDR3nt: TGCAGCGCCCTGGGACTAGCGGGCGTTAATGAGCAGTTCTTC
d_gene: TRBD2; v_gene: TRBV7-6; j_gene: TRBJ2-6; abundance: -; CDR3aa: CASSLGFVGGTGANVLTF; CDR3nt: TGTGCCAGCAGCTTAGGGTTCGTGGGGGGGACTGGGGCCAACGTCCTGACTTTC
d_gene: -; v_gene: TRBV20-1; j_gene: TRBJ1-5; abundance: few; CDR3aa: CSALGQGDQPQHF; CDR3nt: TGCAGTGCTCTGGGACAAGGGGATCAGCCCCAGCATTTT
d_gene: -; v_gene: TRBV12-3/TRBV12-4; j_gene: TRBJ2-7; abundance: many; CDR3aa: CASSLVGGRSYEQYF; CDR3nt: TGTGCCAGCAGTCTCGTCGGGGGACGCTCCTACGAGCAGTACTTC
d_gene: TRBD2; v_gene: TRBV5-4; j_gene: TRBJ2-1; abundance: few; CDR3aa: CASSQGLAGLSSYNEQFF; CDR3nt: TGTGCCAGCAGCCAGGGACTAGCGGGACTTAGCTCCTACAATGAGCAGTTCTTC
d_gene: TRBD1; v_gene: TRBV5-1; j_gene: TRBJ1-4; abundance: few; CDR3aa: CASSSTQGELYEKLFF; CDR3nt: TGCGCCAGCAGCTCCACACAGGGGGAGTTATATGAAAAACTGTTTTTT
d_gene: -; v_gene: TRBV7-7; j_gene: TRBJ2-2; abundance: few; CDR3aa: CASSPRQGGELFF; CDR3nt: TGTGCTAGCAGCCCCCGGCAGGGCGGGGAGCTGTTTTTT
d_gene: TRBD2; v_gene: TRBV5-6; j_gene: TRBJ2-5; abundance: -; CDR3aa: CASSRGLAGGQETQYF; CDR3nt: TGTGCCAGCAGCCGGGGACTAGCCGGGGGGCAAGAGACCCAGTACTTC
d_gene: TRBD2; v_gene: TRBV5-6; j_gene: TRBJ2-5; abundance: few; CDR3aa: CASSFAAGGARETQYF; CDR3nt: TGTGCCAGCAGCTTCGCTGCGGGGGGGGCCCGAGAGACCCAGTACTTC
d_gene: TRBD2; v_gene: TRBV4-2; j_gene: TRBJ2-3; abundance: few; CDR3aa: CASSLTGTSVGDTQYF; CDR3nt: TGTGCCAGCAGCCTCACCGGGACTAGTGTAGGAGATACGCAGTATTTT
d_gene: -; v_gene: TRBV12-3/TRBV12-4; j_gene: TRBJ2-1; abundance: few; CDR3aa: CASVLGPTTVNEQFF; CDR3nt: TGTGCCAGCGTATTGGGGCCAACGACAGTCAATGAGCAGTTCTTC
d_gene: -; v_gene: TRBV29-1; j_gene: TRBJ1-1; abundance: few; CDR3aa: CSVEEAGRTKAFF; CDR3nt: TGCAGCGTTGAAGAGGCAGGACGGACTAAAGCTTTCTTT
d_gene: TRBD1; v_gene: TRBV5-1; j_gene: TRBJ2-2; abundance: once; CDR3aa: CASSPGTGNGELFF; CDR3nt: TGCGCCAGCAGTCCTGGGACAGGGAACGGGGAGCTGTTTTTT
d_gene: -; v_gene: TRBV7-3; j_gene: TRBJ2-6; abundance: few; CDR3aa: CASSLTGRTGANVLTF; CDR3nt: TGTGCCAGCAGCTTAACGGGCAGAACCGGGGCCAACGTCCTGACTTTC
d_gene: -; v_gene: TRBV29-1; j_gene: TRBJ1-5; abundance: -; CDR3aa: CSVSQGSQPQHF; CDR3nt: TGCAGCGTTAGCCAGGGAAGTCAGCCCCAGCATTTT
d_gene: TRBD2; v_gene: TRBV6-2/TRBV6-3; j_gene: TRBJ2-1; abundance: -; CDR3aa: CASSYAARLAGYNEQFF; CDR3nt: TGTGCCAGCAGTTATGCTGCGAGACTAGCGGGATACAATGAGCAGTTCTTC
d_gene: -; v_gene: TRBV20-1; j_gene: TRBJ2-2; abundance: -; CDR3aa: CSARDFQSTGELFF; CDR3nt: TGCAGTGCTAGAGATTTCCAGTCCACCGGGGAGCTGTTTTTT
d_gene: -; v_gene: TRBV11-2; j_gene: TRBJ1-5; abundance: -; CDR3aa: CASSLGWGQPQHF; CDR3nt: TGTGCCAGCAGCTTAGGGTGGGGGCAGCCCCAGCATTTT
d_gene: -; v_gene: TRBV15; j_gene: TRBJ2-3; abundance: -; CDR3aa: CATSREMARTDTQYF; CDR3nt: TGTGCCACCAGCAGAGAAATGGCCCGCACAGATACGCAGTATTTT
d_gene: -; v_gene: TRBV7-6; j_gene: TRBJ1-6; abundance: -; CDR3aa: CASSVDYGHNNSPLHF; CDR3nt: TGTGCCAGCAGCGTGGACTACGGACATAATAATTCACCCCTCCACTTT
d_gene: -; v_gene: TRBV5-1; j_gene: TRBJ2-7; abundance: -; CDR3aa: CASTWAAPSSYEQYF; CDR3nt: TGCGCCAGCACCTGGGCGGCTCCTAGTTCGTACGAGCAGTACTTC
d_gene: -; v_gene: TRBV7-6; j_gene: TRBJ2-5; abundance: -; CDR3aa: CASSLSGWAGTQYF; CDR3nt: TGTGCCAGCAGCCTAAGCGGCTGGGCCGGGACCCAGTACTTC
d_gene: TRBD2; v_gene: TRBV9; j_gene: TRBJ2-7; abundance: few; CDR3aa: CASSVSSGLRGEQYF; CDR3nt: TGTGCCAGCAGCGTATCTAGCGGCCTCCGAGGGGAGCAGTACTTC
d_gene: -; v_gene: TRBV9; j_gene: TRBJ2-3; abundance: many; CDR3aa: CASSVTDTVFTDTQYF; CDR3nt: TGTGCCAGCAGCGTAACGGACACCGTCTTCACAGATACGCAGTATTTT
d_gene: -; v_gene: TRBV15; j_gene: TRBJ2-5; abundance: few; CDR3aa: CATSRGVETQYF; CDR3nt: TGTGCCACCAGCAGAGGGGTCGAGACCCAGTACTTC
d_gene: TRBD2; v_gene: TRBV15; j_gene: TRBJ2-3; abundance: -; CDR3aa: CATSRDLRETADTQYF; CDR3nt: TGTGCCACCAGCAGAGATTTGCGGGAGACCGCAGATACGCAGTATTTT
d_gene: -; v_gene: TRBV7-9; j_gene: TRBJ2-1; abundance: -; CDR3aa: CASSFLDIYNEQFF; CDR3nt: TGTGCCAGCAGCTTCTTGGACATCTACAATGAGCAGTTCTTC
d_gene: -; v_gene: TRBV5-1; j_gene: TRBJ2-1; abundance: -; CDR3aa: CASSLWSRHEQFF; CDR3nt: TGCGCCAGCAGCTTGTGGTCCCGCCATGAGCAGTTCTTC
d_gene: TRBD1; v_gene: TRBV20-1; j_gene: TRBJ2-7; abundance: many; CDR3aa: CSARDRGQGLPYEQYF; CDR3nt: TGCAGTGCTAGAGACCGAGGACAGGGGCTCCCCTACGAGCAGTACTTC
d_gene: TRBD2; v_gene: TRBV7-3; j_gene: TRBJ2-3; abundance: few; CDR3aa: CASSGTGGRGVFQYF; CDR3nt: TGTGCCAGCAGCGGAACGGGCGGGAGAGGAGTTTTTCAGTATTTT
d_gene: -; v_gene: TRBV18; j_gene: TRBJ2-3; abundance: -; CDR3aa: CASSPVAIRPRTDTQYF; CDR3nt: TGTGCCAGCTCTCCTGTAGCGATTCGACCCCGCACAGATACGCAGTATTTT
d_gene: -; v_gene: TRBV11-2; j_gene: TRBJ2-2; abundance: -; CDR3aa: CASSSRFGTGELFF; CDR3nt: TGTGCCAGCAGCTCTCGTTTTGGGACCGGGGAGCTGTTTTTT
d_gene: -; v_gene: TRBV5-1; j_gene: TRBJ2-1; abundance: -; CDR3aa: CASSSTGPLAEQFF; CDR3nt: TGCGCCAGCAGTTCCACCGGGCCCTTAGCGGAGCAGTTCTTC
d_gene: TRBD1; v_gene: TRBV7-6; j_gene: TRBJ2-7; abundance: -; CDR3aa: CASSLADRRYEQYF; CDR3nt: TGTGCCAGCAGCTTAGCGGACAGGAGGTACGAGCAGTACTTC
d_gene: TRBD1; v_gene: TRBV7-9; j_gene: TRBJ2-7; abundance: -; CDR3aa: CASSNRGQGHYEQYF; CDR3nt: TGTGCCAGCAGCAACCGGGGACAGGGCCACTACGAGCAGTACTTC
d_gene: TRBD1; v_gene: TRBV6-1; j_gene: TRBJ2-3; abundance: -; CDR3aa: CASRPGTGYGTDTQYF; CDR3nt: TGTGCCAGCCGTCCCGGGACAGGGTATGGGACAGATACGCAGTATTTT
d_gene: -; v_gene: TRBV27; j_gene: TRBJ1-2; abundance: many; CDR3aa: CASSTAQGGYTF; CDR3nt: TGTGCCAGCAGCACCGCTCAGGGTGGCTACACCTTC
d_gene: -; v_gene: TRBV5-1; j_gene: TRBJ2-7; abundance: few; CDR3aa: CASSSIQGDEQYF; CDR3nt: TGCGCCAGCAGCTCCATACAGGGTGATGAGCAGTACTTC
d_gene: TRBD1; v_gene: TRBV15; j_gene: TRBJ1-3; abundance: few; CDR3aa: CATSRDRAGNTIYF; CDR3nt: TGTGCCACCAGCCGGGACAGGGCCGGAAACACCATATATTTT
d_gene: -; v_gene: TRBV4-3; j_gene: TRBJ2-3; abundance: few; CDR3aa: CASSLQQGGLFTDTQYF; CDR3nt: TGCGCCAGCAGCCTGCAACAGGGGGGACTATTCACAGATACGCAGTATTTT
d_gene: -; v_gene: TRBV4-3; j_gene: TRBJ2-7; abundance: few; CDR3aa: CASSQDASYEQYF; CDR3nt: TGCGCCAGCAGCCAAGATGCTTCCTACGAGCAGTACTTC
d_gene: -; v_gene: TRBV5-1; j_gene: TRBJ1-1; abundance: -; CDR3aa: CASSLETGAATEAFF; CDR3nt: TGCGCCAGCAGCTTGGAGACGGGCGCTGCCACTGAAGCTTTCTTT
d_gene: -; v_gene: TRBV24-1; j_gene: TRBJ2-1; abundance: few; CDR3aa: CATSDLTGMGNEQFF; CDR3nt: TGTGCCACCAGTGATTTGACAGGGATGGGCAATGAGCAGTTCTTC
d_gene: -; v_gene: TRBV3-1; j_gene: TRBJ1-1; abundance: -; CDR3aa: CASSQTEMNTEAFF; CDR3nt: TGTGCCAGCAGCCAGACAGAGATGAACACTGAAGCTTTCTTT
d_gene: TRBD1; v_gene: TRBV5-5; j_gene: TRBJ2-5; abundance: -; CDR3aa: CASSFGTGGLGETQYF; CDR3nt: TGTGCCAGCAGCTTTGGGACAGGGGGCTTGGGAGAGACCCAGTACTTC
d_gene: TRBD1; v_gene: TRBV7-8; j_gene: TRBJ2-1; abundance: few; CDR3aa: CASSPLLGQATNEQFF; CDR3nt: TGTGCCAGCAGCCCCCTCCTGGGACAGGCTACTAATGAGCAGTTCTTC
d_gene: -; v_gene: TRBV15; j_gene: TRBJ2-3; abundance: -; CDR3aa: CATSRAGMDTQYF; CDR3nt: TGTGCCACCAGCAGAGCGGGGATGGATACGCAGTATTTT
d_gene: -; v_gene: TRBV20-1; j_gene: TRBJ2-2; abundance: few; CDR3aa: CSARVPGRVGELFF; CDR3nt: TGCAGTGCTAGAGTGCCGGGCAGGGTCGGGGAGCTGTTTTTT